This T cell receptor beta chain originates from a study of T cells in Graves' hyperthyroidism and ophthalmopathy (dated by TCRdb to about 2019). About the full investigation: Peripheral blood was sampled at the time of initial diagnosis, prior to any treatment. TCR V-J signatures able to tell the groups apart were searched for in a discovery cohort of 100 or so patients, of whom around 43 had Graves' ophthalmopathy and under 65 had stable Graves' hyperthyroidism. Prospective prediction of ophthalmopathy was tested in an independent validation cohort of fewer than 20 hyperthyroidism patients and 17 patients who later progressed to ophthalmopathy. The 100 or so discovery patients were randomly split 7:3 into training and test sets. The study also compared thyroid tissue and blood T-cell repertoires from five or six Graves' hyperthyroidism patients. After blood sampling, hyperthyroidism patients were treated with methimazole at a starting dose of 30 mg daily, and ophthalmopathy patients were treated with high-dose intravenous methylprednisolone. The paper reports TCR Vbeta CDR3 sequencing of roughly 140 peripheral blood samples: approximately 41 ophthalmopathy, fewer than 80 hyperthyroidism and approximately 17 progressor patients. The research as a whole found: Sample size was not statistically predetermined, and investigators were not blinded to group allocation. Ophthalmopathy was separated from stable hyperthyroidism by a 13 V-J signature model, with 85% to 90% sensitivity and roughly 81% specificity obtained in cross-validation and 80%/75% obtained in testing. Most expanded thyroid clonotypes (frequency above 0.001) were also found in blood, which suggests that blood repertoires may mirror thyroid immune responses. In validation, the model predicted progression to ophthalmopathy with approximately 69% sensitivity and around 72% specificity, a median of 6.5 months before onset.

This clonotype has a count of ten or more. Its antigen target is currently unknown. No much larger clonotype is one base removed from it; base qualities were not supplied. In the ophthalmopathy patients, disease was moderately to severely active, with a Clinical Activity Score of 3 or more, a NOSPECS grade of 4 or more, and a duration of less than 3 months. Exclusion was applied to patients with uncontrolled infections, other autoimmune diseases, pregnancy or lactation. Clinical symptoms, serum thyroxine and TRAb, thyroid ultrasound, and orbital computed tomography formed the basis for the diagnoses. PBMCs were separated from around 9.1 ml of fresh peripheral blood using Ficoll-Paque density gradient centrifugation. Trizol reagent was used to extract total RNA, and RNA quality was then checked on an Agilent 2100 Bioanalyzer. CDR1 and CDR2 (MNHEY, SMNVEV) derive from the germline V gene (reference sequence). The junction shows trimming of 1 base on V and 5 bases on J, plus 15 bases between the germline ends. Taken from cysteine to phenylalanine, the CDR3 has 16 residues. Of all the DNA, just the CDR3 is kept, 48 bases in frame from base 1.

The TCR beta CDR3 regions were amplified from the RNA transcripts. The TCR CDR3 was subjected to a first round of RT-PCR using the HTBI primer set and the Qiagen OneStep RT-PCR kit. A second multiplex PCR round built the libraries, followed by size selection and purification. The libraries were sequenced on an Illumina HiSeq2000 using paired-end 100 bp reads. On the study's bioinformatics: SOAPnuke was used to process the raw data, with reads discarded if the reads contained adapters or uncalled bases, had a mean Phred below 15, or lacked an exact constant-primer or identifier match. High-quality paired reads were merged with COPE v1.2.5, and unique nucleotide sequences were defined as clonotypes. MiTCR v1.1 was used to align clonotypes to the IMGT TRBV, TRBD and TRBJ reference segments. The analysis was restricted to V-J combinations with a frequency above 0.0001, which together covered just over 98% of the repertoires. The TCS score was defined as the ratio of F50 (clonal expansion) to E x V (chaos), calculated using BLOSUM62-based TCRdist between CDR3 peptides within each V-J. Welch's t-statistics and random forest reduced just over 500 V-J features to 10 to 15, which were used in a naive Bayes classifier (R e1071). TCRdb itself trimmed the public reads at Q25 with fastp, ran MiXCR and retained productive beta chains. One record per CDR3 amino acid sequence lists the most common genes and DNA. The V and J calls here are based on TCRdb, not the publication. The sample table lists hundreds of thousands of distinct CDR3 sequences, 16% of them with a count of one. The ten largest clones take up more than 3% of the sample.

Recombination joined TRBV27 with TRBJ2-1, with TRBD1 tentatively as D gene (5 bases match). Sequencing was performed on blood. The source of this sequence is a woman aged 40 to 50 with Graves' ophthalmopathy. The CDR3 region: CASSLYLQGLDNEQFF. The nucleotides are TGTGCCAGCAGTTTATATCTCCAGGGTCTCGACAATGAGCAGTTCTTC.